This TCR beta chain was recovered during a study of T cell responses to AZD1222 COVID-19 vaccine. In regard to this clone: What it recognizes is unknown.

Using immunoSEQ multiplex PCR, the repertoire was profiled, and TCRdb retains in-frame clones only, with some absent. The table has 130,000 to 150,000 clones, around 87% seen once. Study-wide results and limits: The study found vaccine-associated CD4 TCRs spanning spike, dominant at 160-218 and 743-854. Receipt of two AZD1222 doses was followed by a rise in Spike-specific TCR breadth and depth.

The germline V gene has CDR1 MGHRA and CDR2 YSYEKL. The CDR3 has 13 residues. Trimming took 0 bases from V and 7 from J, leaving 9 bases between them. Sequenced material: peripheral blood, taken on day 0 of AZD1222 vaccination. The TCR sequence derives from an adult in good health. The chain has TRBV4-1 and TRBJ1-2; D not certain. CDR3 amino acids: CASSQDRTIGYTF. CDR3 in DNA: TGCGCCAGCAGCCAAGATAGGACGATTGGCTACACCTTC.